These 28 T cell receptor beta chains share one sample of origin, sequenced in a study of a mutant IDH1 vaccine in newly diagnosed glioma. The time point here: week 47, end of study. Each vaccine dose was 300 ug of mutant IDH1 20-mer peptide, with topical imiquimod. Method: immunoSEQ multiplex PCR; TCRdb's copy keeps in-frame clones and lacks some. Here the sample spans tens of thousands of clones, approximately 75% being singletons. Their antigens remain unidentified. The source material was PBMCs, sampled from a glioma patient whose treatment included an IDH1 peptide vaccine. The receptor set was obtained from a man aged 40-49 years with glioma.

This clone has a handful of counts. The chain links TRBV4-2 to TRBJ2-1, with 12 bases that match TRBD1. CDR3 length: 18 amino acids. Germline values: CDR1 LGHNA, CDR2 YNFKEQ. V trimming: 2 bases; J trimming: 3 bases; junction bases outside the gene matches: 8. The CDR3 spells CASSQPLRDRGRYNEQFF. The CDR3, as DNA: TGTGCCAGCAGCCAACCCCTTCGGGACAGGGGGCGCTACAATGAGCAGTTCTTC.

The CDR3 DNA is TGTGCCAGCAGCTTAGTAGGAACAGGTCTCTCCTACGAGCAGTACTTC. Protein sequence: CASSLVGTGLSYEQYF. This chain links TRBV7-2 with TRBJ2-7; possibly TRBD1 for D (5 bases). Per the germline V gene, CDR1 is SGHTA and CDR2 is FQGNSA. V shed 1 base and J shed 0 bases, with 13 bases lying between them. This CDR3 is 16 amino acids long.

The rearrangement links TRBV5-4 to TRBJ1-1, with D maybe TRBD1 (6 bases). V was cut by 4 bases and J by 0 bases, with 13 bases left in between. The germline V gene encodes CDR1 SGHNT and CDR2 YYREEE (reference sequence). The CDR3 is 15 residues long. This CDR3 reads CASSGGTLLNTEAFF. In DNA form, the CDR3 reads TGTGCCAGCAGCGGAGGGACATTGTTGAACACTGAAGCTTTCTTT.

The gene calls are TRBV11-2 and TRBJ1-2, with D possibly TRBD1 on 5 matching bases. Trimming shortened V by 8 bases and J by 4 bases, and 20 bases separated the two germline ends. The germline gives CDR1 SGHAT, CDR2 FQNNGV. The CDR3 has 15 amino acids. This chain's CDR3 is CASAQQGGASYGYTF. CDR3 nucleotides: TGTGCCAGCGCACAACAAGGAGGGGCCTCCTATGGCTACACCTTC.

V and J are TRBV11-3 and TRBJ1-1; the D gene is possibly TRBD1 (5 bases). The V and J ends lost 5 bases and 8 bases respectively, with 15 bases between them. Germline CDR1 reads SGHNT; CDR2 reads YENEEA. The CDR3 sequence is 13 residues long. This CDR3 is CASSIGWGGEAFF. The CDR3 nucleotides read TGTGCCAGCAGCATCGGATGGGGCGGGGAAGCTTTCTTT.

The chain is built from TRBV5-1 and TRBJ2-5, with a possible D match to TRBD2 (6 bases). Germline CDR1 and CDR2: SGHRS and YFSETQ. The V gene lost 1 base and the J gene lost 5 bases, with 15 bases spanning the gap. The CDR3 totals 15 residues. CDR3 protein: CASSLRRGLGETQYF. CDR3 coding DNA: TGCGCCAGCAGCTTGCGGAGGGGCTTGGGGGAGACCCAGTACTTC.

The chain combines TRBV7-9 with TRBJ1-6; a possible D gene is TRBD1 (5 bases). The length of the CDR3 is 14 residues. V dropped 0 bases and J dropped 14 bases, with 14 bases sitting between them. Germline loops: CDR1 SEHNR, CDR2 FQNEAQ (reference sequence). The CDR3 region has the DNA TGTGCCAGCAGCTTAGCAGGGGACCCCTGGACCCTCCACTTT. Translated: CASSLAGDPWTLHF.

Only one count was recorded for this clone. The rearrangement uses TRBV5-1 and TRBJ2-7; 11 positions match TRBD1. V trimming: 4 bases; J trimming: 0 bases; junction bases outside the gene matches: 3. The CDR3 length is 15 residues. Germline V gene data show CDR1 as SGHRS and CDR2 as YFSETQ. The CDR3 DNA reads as TGCGCCAGCAGCCGGGACAGGGGGTCCTCCTACGAGCAGTACTTC. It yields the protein CASSRDRGSSYEQYF.

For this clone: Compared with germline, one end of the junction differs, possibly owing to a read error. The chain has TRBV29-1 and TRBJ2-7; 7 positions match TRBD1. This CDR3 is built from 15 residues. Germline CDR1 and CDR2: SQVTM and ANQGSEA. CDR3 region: CSVEDARQGSHEQYF. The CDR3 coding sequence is TGCAGCGTTGAAGATGCGAGACAGGGCTCCCACGAGCAGTACTTC.

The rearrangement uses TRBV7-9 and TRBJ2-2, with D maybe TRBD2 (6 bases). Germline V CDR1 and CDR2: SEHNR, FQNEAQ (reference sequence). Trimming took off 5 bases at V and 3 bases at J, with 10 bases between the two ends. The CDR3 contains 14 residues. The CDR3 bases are TGTGCCAGCAGCCGTCGCGGGGACACCGGGGAGCTGTTTTTT. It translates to CASSRRGDTGELFF. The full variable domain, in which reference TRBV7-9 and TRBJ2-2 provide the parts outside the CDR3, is DTGVSQNPRHKITKRGQNVTFRCDPISEHNRLYWYRQTLGQGPEFLTYFQNEAQLEKSRLLSDRFSAERPKGSFSTLEIQRTEQGDSAMYLCASSRRGDTGELFFGEGSRLTVL.

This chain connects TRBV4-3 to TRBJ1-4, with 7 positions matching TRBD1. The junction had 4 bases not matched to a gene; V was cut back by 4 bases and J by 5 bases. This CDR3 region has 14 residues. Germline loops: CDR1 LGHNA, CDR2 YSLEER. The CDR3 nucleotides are TGCGCCAGCAGCCCGACAGGGCGCAATGAAAAACTGTTTTTT. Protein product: CASSPTGRNEKLFF.

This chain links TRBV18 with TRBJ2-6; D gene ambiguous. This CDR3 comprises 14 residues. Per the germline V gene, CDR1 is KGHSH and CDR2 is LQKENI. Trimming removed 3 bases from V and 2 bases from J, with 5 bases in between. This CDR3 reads CASSPTAGANVLTF. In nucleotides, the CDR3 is TGTGCCAGCTCACCGACGGCTGGGGCCAACGTCCTGACTTTC.

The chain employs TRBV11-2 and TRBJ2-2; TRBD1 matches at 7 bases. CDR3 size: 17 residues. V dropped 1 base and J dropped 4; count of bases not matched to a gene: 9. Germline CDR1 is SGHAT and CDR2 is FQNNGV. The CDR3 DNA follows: TGTGCCAGCAGCTTAGTTTCACACAGGGGAAGCACCGGGGAGCTGTTTTTT. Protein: CASSLVSHRGSTGELFF.

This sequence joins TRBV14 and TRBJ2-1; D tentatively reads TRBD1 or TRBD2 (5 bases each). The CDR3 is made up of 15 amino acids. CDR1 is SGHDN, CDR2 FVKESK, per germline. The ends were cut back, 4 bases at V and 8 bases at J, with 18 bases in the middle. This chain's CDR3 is CASSRLGEGSHEQFF. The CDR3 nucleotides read TGTGCCAGCAGCCGCCTGGGCGAGGGGTCGCATGAGCAGTTCTTC.

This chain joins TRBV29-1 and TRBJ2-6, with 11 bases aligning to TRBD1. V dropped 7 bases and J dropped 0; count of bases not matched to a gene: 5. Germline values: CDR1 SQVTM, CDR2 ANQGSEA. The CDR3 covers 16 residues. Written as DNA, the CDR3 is TGCAGCGCCCAGGGACAGGGGGGCTCTGGGGCCAACGTCCTGACTTTC. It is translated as CSAQGQGGSGANVLTF.

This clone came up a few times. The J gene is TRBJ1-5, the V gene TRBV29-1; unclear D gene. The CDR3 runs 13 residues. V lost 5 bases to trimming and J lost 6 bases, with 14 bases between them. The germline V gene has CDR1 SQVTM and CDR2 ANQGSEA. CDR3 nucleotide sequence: TGCAGCGTTACCGCCCGGTACGGTCAGCCCCAGCATTTT. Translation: CSVTARYGQPQHF. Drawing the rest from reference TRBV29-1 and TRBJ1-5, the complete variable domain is SAVISQKPSRDICQRGTSLTIQCQVDSQVTMMFWYRQQPGQSLTLIATANQGSEATYESGFVIDKFPISRPNLTFSTLTVSNMSPEDSSIYLCSVTARYGQPQHFGDGTRLSIL.

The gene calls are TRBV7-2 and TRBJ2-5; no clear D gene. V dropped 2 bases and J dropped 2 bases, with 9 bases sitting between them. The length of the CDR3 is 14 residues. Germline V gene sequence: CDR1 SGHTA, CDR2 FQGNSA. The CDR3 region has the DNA TGTGCCAGCAGCTTAAGGTGGAGACAAGAGACCCAGTACTTC. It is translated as CASSLRWRQETQYF.

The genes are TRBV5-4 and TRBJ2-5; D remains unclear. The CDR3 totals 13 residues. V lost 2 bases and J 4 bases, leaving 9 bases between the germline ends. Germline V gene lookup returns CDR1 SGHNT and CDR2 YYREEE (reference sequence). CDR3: CASSLPGRETQYF. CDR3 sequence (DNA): TGTGCCAGCAGCTTACCAGGTAGAGAGACCCAGTACTTC.

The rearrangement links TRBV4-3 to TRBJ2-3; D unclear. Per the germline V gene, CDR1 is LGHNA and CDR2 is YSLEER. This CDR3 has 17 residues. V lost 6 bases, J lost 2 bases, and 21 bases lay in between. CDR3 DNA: TGCGCCAGCAGTCACGAGCCGAGACTTCAATACACAGATACGCAGTATTTT. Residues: CASSHEPRLQYTDTQYF.

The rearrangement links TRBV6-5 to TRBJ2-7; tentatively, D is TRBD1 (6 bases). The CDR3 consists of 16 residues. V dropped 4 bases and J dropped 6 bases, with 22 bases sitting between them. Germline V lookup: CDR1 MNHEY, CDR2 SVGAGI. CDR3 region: CASSSATVQAGAEQYF. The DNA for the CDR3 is TGTGCCAGCAGTTCCGCTACGGTACAGGCAGGGGCCGAGCAGTACTTC.

CDR3 bases: TGTGCCAGCAGCGTAGCTACGGGACAGGGCAACTACGAGCAGTACTTC. Its translation: CASSVATGQGNYEQYF. This chain connects TRBV9 to TRBJ2-7; TRBD1 matches 9 bases. Germline V lookup: CDR1 SGDLS, CDR2 YYNGEE. Germline trimming cut 0 bases from V and 3 bases from J; bases unmatched to any gene: 7. The CDR3 is 16 residues long.

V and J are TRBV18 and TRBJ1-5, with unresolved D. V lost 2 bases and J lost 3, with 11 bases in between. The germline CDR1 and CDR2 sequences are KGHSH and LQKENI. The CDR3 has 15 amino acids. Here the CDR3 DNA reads TGTGCCAGCTCACCAGACGCTACCGCCAATCAGCCCCAGCATTTT. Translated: CASSPDATANQPQHF. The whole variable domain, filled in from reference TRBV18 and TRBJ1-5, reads NAGVMQNPRHLVRRRGQEARLRCSPMKGHSHVYWYRQLPEEGLKFMVYLQKENIIDESGMPKERFSAEFPKEGPSILRIQQVVRGDSAAYFCASSPDATANQPQHFGDGTRLSIL.

CDR3 sequence (DNA): TGTGCCAGCAGCCAAGGGGGACAGGGCGAGACCCAGTACTTC. It yields the protein CASSQGGQGETQYF. The chain links TRBV4-2 to TRBJ2-5; TRBD1 matches at 9 bases. This CDR3 has 14 residues. The V and J ends lost 1 base and 5 bases, in that order; junction bases with no gene match: 2. The germline V gene encodes CDR1 LGHNA and CDR2 YNFKEQ.

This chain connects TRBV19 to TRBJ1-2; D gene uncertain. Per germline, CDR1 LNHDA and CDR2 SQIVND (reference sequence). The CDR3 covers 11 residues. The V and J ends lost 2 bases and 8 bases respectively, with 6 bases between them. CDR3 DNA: TGTGCCAGTAGTATATTCGGGGGCTACACCTTC. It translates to CASSIFGGYTF.

As DNA, the CDR3 is TGTGCCAGCAGCTTAGATCTGGTTTTCGGCACAGATACGCAGTATTTT. Translating gives CASSLDLVFGTDTQYF. This chain links TRBV11-2 with TRBJ2-3; D uncertain. This CDR3 has 16 amino acids. Germline lookup yields CDR1 SGHAT and CDR2 FQNNGV. V lost 0 bases to trimming and J lost 1 base, with 11 bases between them.

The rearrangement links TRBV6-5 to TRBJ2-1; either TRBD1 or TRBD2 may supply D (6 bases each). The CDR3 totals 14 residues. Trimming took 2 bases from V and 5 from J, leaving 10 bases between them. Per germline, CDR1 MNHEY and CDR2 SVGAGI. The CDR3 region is CASSYGGRNNEQFF. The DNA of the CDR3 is TGTGCCAGCAGTTACGGGGGGCGGAACAATGAGCAGTTCTTC.

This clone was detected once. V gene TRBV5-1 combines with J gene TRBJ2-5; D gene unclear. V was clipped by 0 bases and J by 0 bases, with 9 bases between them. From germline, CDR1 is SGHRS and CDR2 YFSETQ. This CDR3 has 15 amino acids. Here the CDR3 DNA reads TGCGCCAGCAGCTTGGGACTCAAATACCAAGAGACCCAGTACTTC. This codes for CASSLGLKYQETQYF.

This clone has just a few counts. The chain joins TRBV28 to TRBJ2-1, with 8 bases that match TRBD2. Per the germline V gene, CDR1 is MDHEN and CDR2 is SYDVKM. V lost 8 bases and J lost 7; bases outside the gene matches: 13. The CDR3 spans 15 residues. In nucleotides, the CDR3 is TGTGCCAGCCGTCGGGAGGGGGTGAGATTAAATGAGCAGTTCTTC. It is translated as CASRREGVRLNEQFF.